What follows are 25 T cell receptor beta chains derived from one specimen sequenced in a study of T-cell reconstitution after alpha-beta-depleted transplantation in children. Unique molecular identifiers were incorporated during preparation of the TCRbeta library. TCRdb called the PCR reads again in MiXCR, with one record for every CDR3 protein. This sample has about 150,000 distinct CDR3 sequences, with 7.5% to 9% found just once. Specimen: PBMCs, mostly from graft donor cells, collected 180 days after TCRalphabeta/CD19-depleted stem cell transplant. The receptors stem from a female patient aged 2-10 years who had a stem cell transplant for congenital amegakaryocytic thrombocytopenia, so the T cells may come from the graft donor.

The sample holds many counts of this clonotype. The chain employs TRBV5-8 and TRBJ2-1; TRBD2 might be the D (6 bases). The CDR3 covers 14 residues. Trimming took 4 bases from V and 4 from J, leaving 12 bases between them. Germline CDR1 SGHTS, CDR2 YDEGEE. In nucleotides, the CDR3 is TGTGCCAGCAGCGCCTGGGAGGCTTACAATGAGCAGTTCTTC. Translation: CASSAWEAYNEQFF. Together with reference TRBV5-8 and TRBJ2-1, the CDR3 gives the full variable domain: EAGVTQSPTHLIKTRGQQATLRCSPISGHTSVYWYQQALGLGLQFLLWYDEGEERNRGNFPPRFSGRQFPNYSSELNVNALELEDSALYLCASSAWEAYNEQFFGPGTRLTVL.

This clonotype was observed at least ten times. The chain combines TRBV5-1 with TRBJ1-1; D remains ambiguous. The CDR3 extends over 13 amino acids. CDR1 and CDR2 from the germline V gene are SGHRS and YFSETQ. Trimming pared 4 bases from V and 1 base from J, leaving 8 bases between. The CDR3 spells CASSTQPNTEAFF. The CDR3 bases are TGCGCCAGCAGCACCCAGCCGAACACTGAAGCTTTCTTT.

This clonotype was recorded a few times. The chain combines TRBV6-1 with TRBJ2-7; possibly TRBD1 for D (7 bases). V was pared by 6 bases and J by 1 base, with 16 bases between. This CDR3 is 15 amino acids long. Germline CDR1 MNHNS, CDR2 SASEGT. CDR3 sequence reads: CASRTTGEVSYEQYF. The CDR3, as DNA: TGTGCCAGCAGGACTACAGGGGAGGTTTCCTACGAGCAGTACTTC.

This clonotype was detected many times. This rearrangement joins TRBV10-2 to TRBJ2-2; TRBD1 matches at 11 bases. The CDR3 is 13 residues long. Germline V CDR1 and CDR2: WSHSY, SAAADI. V dropped 9 bases and J dropped 5; count of bases not matched to a gene: 2. This CDR3 reads CARGTGGTGELFF. Here the CDR3 DNA reads TGCGCCAGAGGGACAGGGGGTACCGGGGAGCTGTTTTTT.

V and J are TRBV29-1 and TRBJ2-1; the D is unclear. Germline CDR1 and CDR2: SQVTM and ANQGSEA. Deletions cut 2 bases from V and 7 bases from J, with 9 bases between. This CDR3 is built from 12 residues. DNA for the CDR3: TGCAGCGTTGAATTCCTCCTTAATGAGCAGTTCTTC. Translating gives CSVEFLLNEQFF.

The V and J genes are TRBV19 and TRBJ2-5; TRBD1 is a possible D gene (5 bases). Trimming removed 2 bases from V and 4 bases from J, with 11 bases in between. CDR3 size: 14 residues. From germline, CDR1 is LNHDA and CDR2 SQIVND (reference sequence). In DNA, the CDR3 is TGTGCCAGTAGTATACGCCAGGGCCCAGAGACCCAGTACTTC. It encodes CASSIRQGPETQYF. The complete variable domain, with remaining parts taken from reference TRBV19 and TRBJ2-5, reads DGGITQSPKYLFRKEGQNVTLSCEQNLNHDAMYWYRQDPGQGLRLIYYSQIVNDFQKGDIAEGYSVSREKKESFPLTVTSAQKNPTAFYLCASSIRQGPETQYFGPGTRLLVL.

Many counts were recorded for this clonotype. The chain joins TRBV7-2 to TRBJ1-1; no reliable D call. V lost 5 bases, J lost 0 bases, and 13 bases lay in between. This CDR3 contains 15 residues. Per the germline V gene, CDR1 is SGHTA and CDR2 is FQGNSA. CDR3 DNA sequence: TGTGCCAGCAGCGCCCGCTTCCTCATGAACACTGAAGCTTTCTTT. The encoded protein is CASSARFLMNTEAFF. Full variable domain (outside the CDR3, taken from reference TRBV7-2 and TRBJ1-1): GAGVSQSPSNKVTEKGKDVELRCDPISGHTALYWYRQSLGQGLEFLIYFQGNSAPDKSGLPSDRFSAERTGGSVSTLTIQRTQQEDSAVYLCASSARFLMNTEAFFGQGTRLTVV.

The sample holds one count of this clonotype. The CDR3 does not close with the conserved phenylalanine or tryptophan, likely indicating a read error. The V and J genes are TRBV7-2 and TRBJ2-7; TRBD1 agrees at 8 bases. The CDR3 sequence is 15 residues long. Trimming cost V 1 base and J 6 bases; bases outside gene matches: 8. Looked up from germline, CDR1 is SGHTA and CDR2 is FQGNSA. The CDR3 is CASSLVEGQASEQYL. CDR3 sequence (DNA): TGTGCCAGCAGCTTAGTAGAGGGACAGGCGTCCGAGCAGTACTTG.

V usage is TRBV11-2 and J usage is TRBJ2-1, with D perhaps TRBD2 (5 bases). Germline V gives CDR1 SGHAT, CDR2 FQNNGV. Between the trimmed V and J ends, which lost 1 base and 5 bases, there was a span of 9 bases. This CDR3 is built from 14 residues. The chain's CDR3 is CASSLALANNEQFF. Here the CDR3 DNA reads TGTGCCAGCAGCTTAGCTCTAGCTAACAATGAGCAGTTCTTC.

The chain carries TRBV11-2 and TRBJ2-1, with D perhaps matching TRBD2 (5 bases). The V and J ends lost 1 base and 3 bases respectively, with 13 bases between them. Germline V CDR1 and CDR2: SGHAT, FQNNGV. CDR3 size: 16 residues. CDR3 loop: CASSLGIAIVYNEQFF. CDR3 bases: TGTGCCAGCAGCTTAGGAATAGCGATAGTCTACAATGAGCAGTTCTTC.

This clonotype was seen at least ten times. This chain joins TRBV28 and TRBJ1-6; the match to TRBD1 covers 7 bases. V was clipped by 7 bases and J by 5 bases; unmatched bases: 2. The CDR3 extends over 13 amino acids. CDR1 and CDR2 (germline): MDHEN, SYDVKM. The CDR3 spells CASKQGNNSPLHF. In DNA, the CDR3 is TGTGCCAGCAAACAGGGGAATAATTCACCCCTCCACTTT.

The rearrangement joins TRBV10-1 to TRBJ2-5, with D tentatively TRBD1 (6 bases). Per germline, CDR1 WNHNN and CDR2 SYGVQD (reference sequence). This CDR3 is 13 amino acids long. V lost 9 bases, J lost 0 bases, and 11 bases lay in between. CDR3 nucleotide sequence: TGCGCCAGAATAAGGGGGAACCAAGAGACCCAGTACTTC. Amino acid sequence: CARIRGNQETQYF.

This clonotype has only a few counts. This rearrangement joins TRBV3-1 to TRBJ2-7, with unresolved D. This CDR3 comprises 14 residues. Germline CDR1 and CDR2: LGHDT and YNNKEL (reference sequence). Deletions cut 1 base from V and 3 bases from J, with 10 bases between. The CDR3 coding sequence is TGTGCCAGCAGCCAAGTTCCCCAAAGCTACGAGCAGTACTTC. It codes for CASSQVPQSYEQYF.

This clonotype has a count of ten or more. CDR3 region: CASSLVKNTGELFF. CDR3 nucleotides: TGTGCCAGCAGCTTAGTGAAGAACACCGGGGAGCTGTTTTTT. The chain combines TRBV7-6 with TRBJ2-2, with D unclear. Germline values: CDR1 SGHVS, CDR2 FNYEAQ. V lost 1 base and J lost 1, with 4 bases in between. The CDR3 covers 14 residues.

In its sample, this clonotype was seen many times. V and J are TRBV12-3 or TRBV12-4 and TRBJ2-7; tentative D call: TRBD1 (6 bases). The CDR3 consists of 12 residues. Trimming left V 2 bases short and J 8 bases short, with 10 bases between. The CDR3 DNA reads TGTGCCAGCAGTTTAAGGACAGTCAAGCAGTACTTC. It translates to CASSLRTVKQYF.

This clonotype was recorded many times. The chain uses TRBV20-1 and TRBJ2-5; D perhaps matches TRBD1 (6 bases). Germline loops: CDR1 DFQATT, CDR2 SNEGSKA (reference sequence). V lost 2 bases and J 2 bases, leaving 9 bases between the germline ends. The CDR3 runs 13 residues. CDR3 in amino acids: CSARQGRQETQYF. The CDR3 DNA reads TGCAGTGCTAGACAGGGGCGACAAGAGACCCAGTACTTC.

This clonotype was seen a few times. This chain connects TRBV19 to TRBJ2-7; D is possibly TRBD2 (6 bases). CDR1 is LNHDA, CDR2 SQIVND, per germline (reference sequence). Trimming removed 9 bases from V and 7 bases from J, with 28 bases in between. This CDR3 region has 16 residues. The CDR3 DNA follows: TGTGCCAGCACAACTAGAGGAGGGGAAGCTTTGGAAGAGCAGTACTTC. It codes for CASTTRGGEALEEQYF.

This clonotype showed up many times. CDR3 in DNA: TGTGCCAGCAGCCGTGGACGGCTTGGGGCCCAGTACTTC. This sequence encodes CASSRGRLGAQYF. This rearrangement joins TRBV3-1 to TRBJ2-5, with D unresolved. This CDR3 spans 13 amino acids. Between the trimmed V and J ends, which lost 4 bases and 9 bases, there was a span of 15 bases. The germline V gene encodes CDR1 LGHDT and CDR2 YNNKEL (reference sequence).

This clonotype was detected ten times or more. CDR3 protein: CASSKGGYGYTF. CDR3 in DNA: TGTGCCAGCAGTAAGGGGGGCTATGGCTACACCTTC. V gene TRBV6-1 combines with J gene TRBJ1-2; D perhaps matches TRBD1 (6 bases). This CDR3 has 12 amino acids. V was cut by 5 bases and J by 4 bases, with 8 bases left in between. From germline, CDR1 is MNHNS and CDR2 SASEGT.

This clonotype was seen many times. V usage is TRBV7-9 and J usage is TRBJ2-1; D is possibly TRBD2 (5 bases). There are 13 residues in the CDR3. V was trimmed by 6 bases and J by 6 bases, leaving 12 bases between them. Germline-derived CDR1 and CDR2 are SEHNR and FQNEAQ (reference sequence). The CDR3 sequence: CASRHTSFNEQFF. The CDR3, as DNA: TGTGCCAGCAGGCATACTAGTTTCAATGAGCAGTTCTTC.

This clonotype was counted ten times or more. DNA for the CDR3: TGTGCCAGCAGCCTAGACAGGGGGGGAGAGACCCAGTACTTC. It encodes CASSLDRGGETQYF. The chain uses TRBV12-3 or TRBV12-4 and TRBJ2-5, with 9 bases identical to TRBD1. V lost 6 bases to trimming and J lost 4 bases; unmatched junction nucleotides: 6. The CDR3 spans 14 residues.

This clonotype turned up a few times. The chain has TRBV19 and TRBJ1-5; D is undetermined. Trimming cost V 4 bases and J 3 bases, with 10 bases left between them. Per the germline V gene, CDR1 is LNHDA and CDR2 is SQIVND (reference sequence). The CDR3 totals 14 residues. CDR3 sequence: CASSSIASNQPQHF. The CDR3 DNA is TGTGCCAGTAGTAGTATAGCCTCCAATCAGCCCCAGCATTTT.

This clonotype was recorded a few times. The CDR3 here is CASSQVHNEQFF. The DNA for the CDR3 is TGTGCCAGCAGCCAAGTCCACAATGAGCAGTTCTTC. The genes are TRBV6-2 or TRBV6-3 and TRBJ2-1, with D unresolved. Germline V gene sequence: CDR1 MNHEY, CDR2 SVGEGT. The CDR3 contains 12 residues. V was shortened by 6 bases and J by 5 bases, with 8 bases between the two germline ends.

The table lists this clonotype with many counts. The rearrangement uses TRBV24-1 and TRBJ2-7; 11 bases map to TRBD1. This CDR3 has 15 amino acids. Per the germline V gene, CDR1 is KGHDR and CDR2 is SFDVKD. V was clipped by 5 bases and J by 2 bases; unmatched bases: 4. The CDR3 region is CATSGGTGGTYEQYF. DNA for the CDR3: TGTGCCACCAGTGGTGGGACAGGGGGTACCTACGAGCAGTACTTC.

This clonotype was counted at least ten times. This rearrangement joins TRBV12-3 or TRBV12-4 to TRBJ2-7, with 10 nucleotides matching TRBD1. V trimming: 4 bases; J trimming: 4 bases; junction bases outside the gene matches: 4. The CDR3 has 14 residues. The CDR3 bases are TGTGCCAGCAGTTCGACAGGGGGCTGGTACGAGCAGTACTTC. Its protein is CASSSTGGWYEQYF.